This TCR beta chain was identified in a study of cytomegalovirus exposure and HLA in healthy donors. This clone was picked up one time. With 60 Vbeta and 13 Jbeta primers, the PCR was carried out. The data were produced by immunoSEQ multiplex PCR, yet TCRdb's version contains in-frame clones alone and is incomplete. The data show over 200,000 clones, with around 89% seen just once and roughly 1% held by the top ten. The receptor comes from a woman between 18 and 29 years old in good health and CMV-seronegative. The sample comprised PBMCs.

CDR3 sequence reads: CASSLSVGGGTYEQYF. DNA of the CDR3: TGTGCCAGCAGTTTATCGGTGGGGGGGGGAACCTACGAGCAGTACTTC. The genes are TRBV27 and TRBJ2-7, with 7 bases fitting TRBD2. The length of the CDR3 is 16 residues. Losses at the gene ends were 0 bases for V and 2 bases for J; bases not matched to a gene: 7. Germline CDR1 reads MNHEY; CDR2 reads SMNVEV (reference sequence).